This T cell receptor (beta chain) was identified in a study of T cell responses to AZD1222 COVID-19 vaccine. Profiling relied on immunoSEQ multiplex PCR, and the TCRdb table lists in-frame clones only, not all of them. The table includes approximately 73,000 clones, 80% to 85% detected once. The germline V gene encodes CDR1 SGHNT and CDR2 YYREEE (reference sequence). This CDR3 region has 14 residues. Trimming removed 0 bases from V and 3 bases from J, with 9 bases in between. The TCR sequence derives from an adult in good health. The sample in question was peripheral blood, obtained on day 0 of AZD1222 vaccination. The chain joins TRBV5-4 to TRBJ1-2; D might be TRBD1 (5 bases). CDR3 DNA sequence: TGTGCCAGCAGCTTGGTAGGGGAATACTATGGCTACACCTTC. Residues: CASSLVGEYYGYTF.